Listed below are T cell receptor beta chains from one sample, sequenced in a study of cytomegalovirus exposure and HLA in healthy donors. TCRdb's table, derived via immunoSEQ multiplex PCR, lists solely in-frame clones and lacks some. The sample lists more than 150,000 clones, just under 80% occurring once. Specimen: PBMCs. Receptors were obtained from a woman in her forties or fifties in good health and CMV-seropositive. Each CDR3 is given with its conserved first and last residue. A D gene is named only where the DNA matches it firmly. The size field is filled for only some rows; it gives once, few, many or a size class.

abundance	d_gene	v_gene	j_gene	CDR3nt	CDR3aa
.	TRBD1	TRBV5-8	TRBJ1-6	TGTGCCAGCAGTTCACTCGGGACAGCCTATAATTCACCCCTCCACTTT	CASSSLGTAYNSPLHF
.	TRBD1	TRBV6-1	TRBJ2-2	TGTGCCAGCAGTCGAGGGGACAGCACCGGGGAGCTGTTTTTT	CASSRGDSTGELFF
.	.	TRBV14	TRBJ2-1	TGTGCCAGCAGCCAAGGAAACAGGGCCAATGAGCAGTTCTTC	CASSQGNRANEQFF
.	.	TRBV4-1	TRBJ2-1	TGCGCCAGCAGCCAAGAGGCTAGCAGATACAATGAGCAGTTCTTC	CASSQEASRYNEQFF
few	.	TRBV6-1	TRBJ1-2	TGTGCCAGCAGAGAGTCAGCGGACTATGGCTACACCTTC	CASRESADYGYTF
.	.	TRBV11-3	TRBJ2-7	TGTGCCAGCAGCTTAGATCAGTCCGGGGATAGCTCCTACGAGCAGTACTTC	CASSLDQSGDSSYEQYF
.	.	TRBV30	TRBJ2-6	TGTGCCTGGGACAGGAGCTCTGGGGCCAACGTCCTGACTTTC	CAWDRSSGANVLTF
.	.	TRBV6-1	TRBJ2-1	TGTGCCAGCAGTGAAGTGTACGAGGATGAGCAGTTCTTC	CASSEVYEDEQFF
few	.	TRBV6-5	TRBJ2-2	TGTGCCAGCAGCCGAGACAGGAACACCGGGGAGCTGTTTTTT	CASSRDRNTGELFF
few	.	TRBV5-1	TRBJ1-3	TGCGCCAGCAGCTTGGACAGGGCATCTGGAAACACCATATATTTT	CASSLDRASGNTIYF
.	TRBD1	TRBV4-3	TRBJ2-6	TGCGCCAGCAGCCAGACAGGGGGCTCTGGGGCCAACGTCCTGACTTTC	CASSQTGGSGANVLTF
once	TRBD1	TRBV11-3	TRBJ2-2	TGTGCCAGCAGCACAGGGACAGGGGCCGGGGAGCTGTTTTTT	CASSTGTGAGELFF
.	TRBD1	TRBV7-9	TRBJ2-7	TGTGCCAGCAGCTACCTTCAGGACAGGTCCTACGAGCAGTACTTC	CASSYLQDRSYEQYF
.	.	TRBV19	TRBJ2-7	TGTGCCAGTAGTATAGATGCCGGCTACGAGCAGTACTTC	CASSIDAGYEQYF
once	.	TRBV5-1	TRBJ2-5	TGCGCCAGCAGCTTGGTTTACTCACCCATACAAGAGACCCAGTACTTC	CASSLVYSPIQETQYF
.	.	TRBV21-1	TRBJ1-5	TGTGCCAGCAGCGCGCTCCGGGACAGGAAAAAGGTCGATCAGCCCCAGCATTTT	CASSALRDRKKVDQPQHF
.	TRBD1	TRBV7-9	TRBJ1-4	TGTGCCAGCAGCTTCGGGACAGGGAATGAAAAACTGTTTTTT	CASSFGTGNEKLFF
.	.	TRBV5-4	TRBJ1-6	TGTGCCAGCAGCTTGGAGCAGGGTAATTCACCCCTCCACTTT	CASSLEQGNSPLHF
.	.	TRBV18	TRBJ1-3	TGTGCCAGCTCACCCGGAGGAGACTCTGGAAACACCATATATTTT	CASSPGGDSGNTIYF
few	TRBD1	TRBV28	TRBJ2-2	TGTGCCAGCAGTCGGACAGGGGGCTATACGATGTTCGCGAACACCGGGGAGCTGTTTTTT	CASSRTGGYTMFANTGELFF
.	TRBD2	TRBV11-3	TRBJ2-5	TGTGCCAGCAGCTTGGGGACTAGTTTCGGTGAGACCCAGTACTTC	CASSLGTSFGETQYF
.	TRBD2	TRBV19	TRBJ2-2	TGTGCCAGTAGCCTTGTGATGACTAGCGGGGCTTACACCGGGGAGCTGTTTTTT	CASSLVMTSGAYTGELFF
.	.	TRBV11-3	TRBJ1-1	TGTGCCAGCAGCTATACAGCGGGGTCGGCTGAAGCTTTCTTT	CASSYTAGSAEAFF
.	.	TRBV4-3	TRBJ2-1	TGCGCCAGCAGCCGGTCGCACGGTGAGCAGTTCTTC	CASSRSHGEQFF
once	.	TRBV4-3	TRBJ1-2	TGCGCCAGCAGCCCATTACAGGGAGGGTCCTATGGCTACACCTTC	CASSPLQGGSYGYTF
.	.	TRBV7-2	TRBJ2-5	TGTGCCAGCAGCCCTAGCCCGCAGGGTGGGGGGGAGACCCAGTACTTC	CASSPSPQGGGETQYF
.	.	TRBV29-1	TRBJ1-2	TGCAGCGTTGAGGGGGGGGAAGTTAAGGTTGCTCAGGATGGCTACACCTTC	CSVEGGEVKVAQDGYTF
few	.	TRBV6-5	TRBJ2-3	TGTGCCAGCAGCTTTGGGACTAGCACAGATACGCAGTATTTT	CASSFGTSTDTQYF
few	TRBD1	TRBV5-1	TRBJ1-2	TGCGCCAGCAGCTCTGGACAGGGAGGCGATGGCTACACCTTC	CASSSGQGGDGYTF
.	TRBD1	TRBV11-2	TRBJ2-7	TGTGCCAGCACCCAATGGTTCCGAGTCCCGGGACAGGTATCCTACGAGCAGTACTTC	CASTQWFRVPGQVSYEQYF
.	.	TRBV9	TRBJ1-1	TGTGCCAGCAGCGTAGAGGGGGTGGGCATGAACACTGAAGCTTTCTTT	CASSVEGVGMNTEAFF
.	.	TRBV2	TRBJ2-3	TGTGCCAGCAGTGAAGGATGGGGGGACACAGATACGCAGTATTTT	CASSEGWGDTDTQYF
.	.	TRBV30	TRBJ2-7	TGTGCCTGGAGTGTCGGTAGCTCCTACGAGCAGTACTTC	CAWSVGSSYEQYF
.	TRBD2	TRBV7-2	TRBJ2-3	TGTGCCAGCAGCTTAGACCGCCTGCGCGGGAGGGCCGGAGCAGATACGCAGTATTTT	CASSLDRLRGRAGADTQYF
.	.	TRBV7-8	TRBJ1-6	TGTGCCAGCAGCCTGACGGGACTTAGTGGATCACCCCTCCACTTT	CASSLTGLSGSPLHF
few	TRBD1	TRBV5-6	TRBJ1-1	TGTGCCAGCAGCTTGCAGGGGGACACTGAAGCTTTCTTT	CASSLQGDTEAFF
.	.	TRBV5-3	TRBJ1-5	TGTGCCAGAAGCCGAGCGAGTGCAGGGCATCAGCCCCAGCATTTT	CARSRASAGHQPQHF
.	.	TRBV28	TRBJ1-1	TGTGCCATAAATCAGGGGTTGGGAACTGAAGCTTTCTTT	CAINQGLGTEAFF
.	TRBD2	TRBV7-2	TRBJ2-1	TGTGCCAGCAGCCCCTCCGGGGCGGGGGGAATGAATGAGCAGTTCTTC	CASSPSGAGGMNEQFF
.	TRBD2	TRBV30	TRBJ2-1	TGTGCCTGGACCCTGGGGACTAGCGGGAGCGGTGAGCAGTTCTTC	CAWTLGTSGSGEQFF
once	.	TRBV9	TRBJ2-3	TGTGCCAGCAGCGCCTGGGGAGCCGTCGGCACAGATACGCAGTATTTT	CASSAWGAVGTDTQYF
.	TRBD2	TRBV4-1	TRBJ2-7	TGCGCCAGCAGCCGCTCCCCCCCGGCTAGCGGGTCCTACGAGCAGTACTTC	CASSRSPPASGSYEQYF
.	TRBD1	TRBV7-2	TRBJ2-2	TGTGCCAGCAGCCTCCGGGACAGGGCTTTGACTACCGGGGAGCTGTTTTTT	CASSLRDRALTTGELFF
few	.	TRBV18	TRBJ2-7	TGTGCCAGCTCACCCGGACAGTCCTACGAGCAGTACTTC	CASSPGQSYEQYF
.	TRBD2	TRBV2	TRBJ2-3	TGTGCCAGCAGTGACCCTAGCGGGGCCAGAAATACGCAGTATTTT	CASSDPSGARNTQYF
.	TRBD2	TRBV4-1	TRBJ2-1	TGCGCCAGCAGCCAAGGTGGGCTAGCGGGAATCCCGTCGGAGCAGTTCTTC	CASSQGGLAGIPSEQFF
.	.	TRBV29-1	TRBJ1-4	TGCAGCGTCAACGGGGGGGAGGACGGAGGGGATGAAAAACTGTTTTTT	CSVNGGEDGGDEKLFF
.	.	TRBV6-1	TRBJ2-6	TGTGCCAGCAGTCCCCGGGCGGGTGGGGCCAACGTCCTGACTTTC	CASSPRAGGANVLTF
.	TRBD1	TRBV7-7	TRBJ2-1	TGTGCTAGCAGCTTAGACAGGGAACCCTACAATGAGCAGTTCTTC	CASSLDREPYNEQFF
.	.	TRBV29-1	TRBJ2-7	TGCAGCGTTGAGGGGTCAGGGGACGAGCAGTACTTC	CSVEGSGDEQYF
.	.	TRBV19	TRBJ2-1	TGTGCCAGTAGTAGCCTAGTGAATGAGCAGTTCTTC	CASSSLVNEQFF
.	.	TRBV11-2	TRBJ2-6	TGTGCCAGCAGCCCGCCGAGAGGCCTCTCTGGGGCCAACGGCCTGACTTTC	CASSPPRGLSGANGLTF
.	TRBD1	TRBV19	TRBJ2-3	TGTGCCAGTAGTATCGCGGGACAGGGGGCACAAGATACGCAGTATTTT	CASSIAGQGAQDTQYF
.	TRBD1	TRBV6-5	TRBJ1-5	TGTGCCAGCAGAGTGACAGGGGGCACGGATCAGCCCCAGCATTTT	CASRVTGGTDQPQHF
.	.	TRBV5-5	TRBJ1-1	TGTGCCAGCAGCTTGCTACAGGGTAACACTGAAGCTTTCTTT	CASSLLQGNTEAFF
once	TRBD1	TRBV5-8	TRBJ2-7	TGTGCCAGCAGGAACAGGGGGATTCCACCCTACGAGCAGTACTTC	CASRNRGIPPYEQYF
.	TRBD2	TRBV5-6	TRBJ2-1	TGTGCCAGCAGCCTCGGGACTAGCGGGTACAATGAGCAGTTCTTC	CASSLGTSGYNEQFF
.	.	TRBV19	TRBJ2-7	TGTGCCAGTAGTACCCTGGCAGGCCCCTACGAGCAGTACTTC	CASSTLAGPYEQYF
.	TRBD1	TRBV2	TRBJ1-1	TGTGCCAGCACACCGGGACAGTTGAACACTGAAGCTTTCTTT	CASTPGQLNTEAFF